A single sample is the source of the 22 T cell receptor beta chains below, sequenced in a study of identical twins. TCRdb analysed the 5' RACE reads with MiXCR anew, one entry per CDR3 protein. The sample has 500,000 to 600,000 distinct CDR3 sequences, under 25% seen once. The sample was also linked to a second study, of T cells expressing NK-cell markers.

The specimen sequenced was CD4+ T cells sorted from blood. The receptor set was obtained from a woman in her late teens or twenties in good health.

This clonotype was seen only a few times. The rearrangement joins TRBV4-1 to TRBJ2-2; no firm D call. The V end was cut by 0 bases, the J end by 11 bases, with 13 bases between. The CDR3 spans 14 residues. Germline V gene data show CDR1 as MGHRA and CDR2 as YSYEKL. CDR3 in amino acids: CASSQEITDLELFF. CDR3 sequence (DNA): TGCGCCAGCAGCCAAGAAATAACTGACCTCGAGCTGTTTTTT.

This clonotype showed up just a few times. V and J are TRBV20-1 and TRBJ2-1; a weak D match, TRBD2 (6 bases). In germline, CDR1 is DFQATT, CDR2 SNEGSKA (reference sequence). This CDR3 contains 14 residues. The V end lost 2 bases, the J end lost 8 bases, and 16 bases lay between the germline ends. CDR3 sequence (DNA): TGCAGTGCTAGAATGGCGGGGAGGCTTGATGAGCAGTTCTTC. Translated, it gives CSARMAGRLDEQFF.

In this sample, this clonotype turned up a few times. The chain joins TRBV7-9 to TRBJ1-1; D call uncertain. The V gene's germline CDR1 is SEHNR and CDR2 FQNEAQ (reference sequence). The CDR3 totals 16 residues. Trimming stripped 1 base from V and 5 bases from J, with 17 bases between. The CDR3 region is CASSLGSFYDETEAFF. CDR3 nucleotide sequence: TGTGCCAGCAGCTTAGGGTCATTCTACGATGAAACTGAAGCTTTCTTT.

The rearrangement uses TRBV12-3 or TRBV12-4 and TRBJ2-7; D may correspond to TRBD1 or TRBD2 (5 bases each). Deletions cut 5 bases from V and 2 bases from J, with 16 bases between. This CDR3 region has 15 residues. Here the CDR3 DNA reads TGTGCCAGCAGTCCCCCGAGGGGATTGGCCTACGAGCAGTACTTC. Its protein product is CASSPPRGLAYEQYF.

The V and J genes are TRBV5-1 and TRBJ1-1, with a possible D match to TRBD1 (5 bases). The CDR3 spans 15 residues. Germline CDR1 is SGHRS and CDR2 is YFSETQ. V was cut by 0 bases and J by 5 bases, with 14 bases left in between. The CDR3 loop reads CASSLGGRVDTEAFF. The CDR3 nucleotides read TGCGCCAGCAGCTTGGGTGGCAGGGTGGATACTGAAGCTTTCTTT.

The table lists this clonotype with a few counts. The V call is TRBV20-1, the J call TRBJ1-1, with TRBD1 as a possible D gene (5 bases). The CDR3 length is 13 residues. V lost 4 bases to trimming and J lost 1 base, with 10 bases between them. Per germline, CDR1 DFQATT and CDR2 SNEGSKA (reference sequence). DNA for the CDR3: TGCAGTGCTAAGAGCGGGGCGAACACTGAAGCTTTCTTT. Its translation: CSAKSGANTEAFF.

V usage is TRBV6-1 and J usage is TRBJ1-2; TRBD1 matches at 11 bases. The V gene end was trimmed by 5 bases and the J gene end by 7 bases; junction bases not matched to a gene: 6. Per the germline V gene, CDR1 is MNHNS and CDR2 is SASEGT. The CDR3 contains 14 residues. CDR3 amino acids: CASSLDRGRVGYTF. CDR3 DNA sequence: TGTGCCAGCAGTCTGGACAGGGGGCGCGTTGGCTACACCTTC.

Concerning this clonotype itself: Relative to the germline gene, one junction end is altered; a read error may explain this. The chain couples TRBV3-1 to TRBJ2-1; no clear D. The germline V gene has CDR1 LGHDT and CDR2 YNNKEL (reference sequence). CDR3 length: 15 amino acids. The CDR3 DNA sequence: TGTGCCAGCTGCCAAGTTTCGGGTTCCTACAATGAGCAGTTCTTC. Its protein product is CASCQVSGSYNEQFF.

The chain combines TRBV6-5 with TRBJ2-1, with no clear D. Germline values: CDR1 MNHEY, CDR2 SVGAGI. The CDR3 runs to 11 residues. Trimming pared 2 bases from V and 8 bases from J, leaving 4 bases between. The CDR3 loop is CASSYKHEQFF. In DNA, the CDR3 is TGTGCCAGCAGTTACAAGCATGAGCAGTTCTTC.

In DNA, the CDR3 is TGTGCCAGCAGTCCCGCCAGGGATTCACCCCTCCACTTT. Protein: CASSPARDSPLHF. J is TRBJ1-6 and V is TRBV6-1; possible D gene TRBD1, 5 bases. The CDR3 runs 13 residues. Trimming shortened V by 5 bases and J by 8 bases, and 10 bases separated the two germline ends. In germline, CDR1 is MNHNS, CDR2 SASEGT.

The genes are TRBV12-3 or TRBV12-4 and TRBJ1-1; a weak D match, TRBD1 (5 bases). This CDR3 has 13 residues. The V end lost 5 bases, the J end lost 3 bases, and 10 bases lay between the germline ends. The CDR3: CASSTRQYTEAFF. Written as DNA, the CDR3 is TGTGCCAGCAGTACCCGACAGTACACTGAAGCTTTCTTT.

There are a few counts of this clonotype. Here the CDR3 DNA reads TGCAGTGCTAGAGGCTGGGCGGGAGGCTCGTACGAGCAGTACTTC. The encoded protein is CSARGWAGGSYEQYF. This chain uses TRBV20-1 with TRBJ2-7, with 8 bases fitting TRBD2. This CDR3 spans 15 amino acids. CDR1 and CDR2 from the germline V gene are DFQATT and SNEGSKA (reference sequence). Germline trimming cut 1 base from V and 4 bases from J; bases unmatched to any gene: 9.

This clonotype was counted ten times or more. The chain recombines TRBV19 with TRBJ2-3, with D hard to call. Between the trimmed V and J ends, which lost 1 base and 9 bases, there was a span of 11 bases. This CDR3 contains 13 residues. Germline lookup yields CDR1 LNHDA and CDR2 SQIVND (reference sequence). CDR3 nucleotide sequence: TGTGCCAGTAGTATAGGGTTCGCGCAGACGCAGTATTTT. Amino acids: CASSIGFAQTQYF.

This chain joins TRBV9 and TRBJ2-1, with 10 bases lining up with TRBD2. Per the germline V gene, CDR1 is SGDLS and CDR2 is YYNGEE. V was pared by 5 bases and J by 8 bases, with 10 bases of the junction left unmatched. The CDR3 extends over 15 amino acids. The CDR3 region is CASSRSTLAGDEQFF. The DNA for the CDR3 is TGTGCCAGCAGTCGCAGTACGCTAGCGGGAGATGAGCAGTTCTTC.

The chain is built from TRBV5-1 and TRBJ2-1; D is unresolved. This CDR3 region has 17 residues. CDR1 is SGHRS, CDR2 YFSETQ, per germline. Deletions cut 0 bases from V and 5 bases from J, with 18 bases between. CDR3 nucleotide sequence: TGCGCCAGCAGCTTGGGCCGTCTAATACGATACGACAATGAGCAGTTCTTC. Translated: CASSLGRLIRYDNEQFF.

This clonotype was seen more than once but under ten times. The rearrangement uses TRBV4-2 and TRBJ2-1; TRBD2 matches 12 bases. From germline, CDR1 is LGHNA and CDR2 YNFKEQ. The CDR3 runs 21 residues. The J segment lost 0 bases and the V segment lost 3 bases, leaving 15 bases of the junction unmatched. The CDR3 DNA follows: TGTGCCAGCAGCCATAAAGCCGCCGGACTAGCGGGGTTTAGCTCCTACAATGAGCAGTTCTTC. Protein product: CASSHKAAGLAGFSSYNEQFF.

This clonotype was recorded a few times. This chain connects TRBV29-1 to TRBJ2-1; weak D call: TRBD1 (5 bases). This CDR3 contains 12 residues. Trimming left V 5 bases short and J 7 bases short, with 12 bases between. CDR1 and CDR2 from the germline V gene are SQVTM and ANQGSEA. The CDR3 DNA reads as TGCAGCGTTCGCAGGGCCGCGAATGAGCAGTTCTTC. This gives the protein CSVRRAANEQFF.

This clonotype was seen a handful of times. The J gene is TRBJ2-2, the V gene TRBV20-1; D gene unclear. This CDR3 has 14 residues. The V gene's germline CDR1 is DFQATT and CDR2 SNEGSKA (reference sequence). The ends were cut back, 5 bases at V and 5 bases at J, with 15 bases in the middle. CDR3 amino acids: CSAPVGGRTGELFF. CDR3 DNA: TGCAGTGCTCCGGTTGGTGGGCGGACCGGGGAGCTGTTTTTT.

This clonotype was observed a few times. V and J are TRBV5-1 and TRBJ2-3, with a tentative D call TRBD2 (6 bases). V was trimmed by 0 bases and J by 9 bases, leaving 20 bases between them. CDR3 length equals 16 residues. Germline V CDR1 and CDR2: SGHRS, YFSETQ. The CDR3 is CASSLDPQGGGDTQYF. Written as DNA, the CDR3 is TGCGCCAGCAGCTTGGACCCCCAGGGAGGCGGAGACACGCAGTATTTT.

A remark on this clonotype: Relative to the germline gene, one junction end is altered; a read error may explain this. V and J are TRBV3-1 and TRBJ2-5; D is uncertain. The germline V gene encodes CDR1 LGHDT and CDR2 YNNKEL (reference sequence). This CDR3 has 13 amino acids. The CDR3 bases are TGTGCCAGCAGCCGGGGTTACGTCCCGTCCTGCTTCTTC. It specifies CASSRGYVPSCFF.

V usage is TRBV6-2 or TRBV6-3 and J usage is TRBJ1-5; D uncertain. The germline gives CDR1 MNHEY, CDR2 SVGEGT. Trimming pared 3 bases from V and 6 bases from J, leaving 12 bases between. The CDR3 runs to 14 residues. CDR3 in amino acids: CASSYFAGGQPQHF. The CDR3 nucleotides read TGTGCCAGCAGTTATTTCGCCGGTGGTCAGCCCCAGCATTTT.

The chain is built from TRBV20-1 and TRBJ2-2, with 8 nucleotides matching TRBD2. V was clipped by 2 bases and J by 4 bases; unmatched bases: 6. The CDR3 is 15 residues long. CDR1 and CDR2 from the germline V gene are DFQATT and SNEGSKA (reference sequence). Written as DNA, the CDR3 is TGCAGTGCTAGAATAGCGGGGAAGGGCACCGGGGAGCTGTTTTTT. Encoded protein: CSARIAGKGTGELFF.